Below are 21 T cell receptor beta chains sequenced from a single sample in a study of CD8 T cells in Susac syndrome. RNA amounts of about 0.45 to 1 ug underwent reverse transcription with random hexamers. TCRdb independently ran MiXCR on the immunoSEQ multiplex PCR reads; one entry per CDR3 protein. The sample lists around 110,000 distinct CDR3 sequences, 85% to 95% occurring once. Material for sequencing was CD8+ T cells from PBMCs. The receptors here all came from a human donor with Susac syndrome.

The rearrangement links TRBV25-1 to TRBJ1-6; a weak D match, TRBD1 (6 bases). V was shortened by 2 bases and J by 11 bases, with 10 bases between the two germline ends. Germline CDR1 MGHDK, CDR2 SYGVNS. The length of the CDR3 is 13 residues. The CDR3 DNA follows: TGTGCCAGCAGTGAACAGGGGTTTGCACCCCTCCACTTT. This encodes CASSEQGFAPLHF.

This sequence joins TRBV20-1 and TRBJ2-5; the D call may be TRBD1 or TRBD2 (5 bases each). Trimming took 4 bases from V and 2 from J, leaving 17 bases between them. CDR1 and CDR2 (germline): DFQATT, SNEGSKA (reference sequence). CDR3 length equals 15 residues. The CDR3 loop is CSAMSGWDVQETQYF. DNA of the CDR3: TGCAGTGCTATGAGTGGTTGGGACGTGCAAGAGACCCAGTACTTC.

The chain combines TRBV4-1 with TRBJ2-2; D is ambiguous. From germline, CDR1 is MGHRA and CDR2 YSYEKL. This CDR3 has 16 amino acids. V was clipped by 0 bases and J by 2 bases, with 10 bases between them. The CDR3 sequence is CASSQELSSNTGELFF. The CDR3 nucleotides are TGCGCCAGCAGCCAAGAGCTGTCTTCAAACACCGGGGAGCTGTTTTTT.

This rearrangement joins TRBV9 to TRBJ1-2, with D uncertain. The germline V and J ends were trimmed by 0 bases and 0 bases, with 6 bases remaining between them. Germline assignment: CDR1 SGDLS and CDR2 YYNGEE. This CDR3 contains 14 residues. The DNA for the CDR3 is TGTGCCAGCAGCGTAGGGGTCCCTAACTATGGCTACACCTTC. Translated, it gives CASSVGVPNYGYTF.

V and J are TRBV12-3 or TRBV12-4 and TRBJ2-5, with 7 positions matching TRBD2. J lost 4 bases, V lost 4 bases, and 12 bases had no gene match. This CDR3 has 16 amino acids. CDR3 DNA sequence: TGTGCCAGCAGTTCGGGAGGCAGGGTTACGGGAGAGACCCAGTACTTC. Its translation is CASSSGGRVTGETQYF.

V gene TRBV19 combines with J gene TRBJ1-1; D ambiguous. The CDR3 covers 15 residues. Germline V gene sequence: CDR1 LNHDA, CDR2 SQIVND (reference sequence). V was pared by 5 bases and J by 0 bases, with 13 bases between. The DNA of the CDR3 is TGTGCCAGTAGTGCTCACCTAGGAATGAACACTGAAGCTTTCTTT. This sequence encodes CASSAHLGMNTEAFF.

V gene TRBV5-6 combines with J gene TRBJ2-3, with D tentatively TRBD1 (6 bases). V was pared by 4 bases and J by 2 bases, with 8 bases between. Germline V gives CDR1 SGHDT, CDR2 YYEEEE. The CDR3 length is 13 residues. CDR3 protein: CASSRQDTDTQYF. The DNA of the CDR3 is TGTGCCAGCAGCCGACAGGACACAGATACGCAGTATTTT.

V usage is TRBV25-1 and J usage is TRBJ2-5; D tentatively fits TRBD1 or TRBD2 (5 bases each). The length of the CDR3 is 14 residues. V lost 4 bases and J 5 bases, leaving 14 bases between the germline ends. CDR1 is MGHDK and CDR2 is SYGVNS in the germline V gene. The CDR3 here is CASSVPGSWETQYF. In DNA, the CDR3 is TGTGCCAGCAGTGTGCCAGGGAGTTGGGAGACCCAGTACTTC.

The chain uses TRBV29-1 and TRBJ2-1; TRBD2 agrees at 8 bases. Germline CDR1 SQVTM, CDR2 ANQGSEA. V shed 4 bases and J 0 bases; nucleotides not matched to a gene: 14. CDR3 length equals 18 residues. CDR3 protein: CSVVGRGGPSSSYNEQFF. As DNA, the CDR3 is TGCAGCGTTGTGGGCCGCGGGGGGCCTTCTAGCTCCTACAATGAGCAGTTCTTC.

This clonotype came up once. The gene calls are TRBV13 and TRBJ2-7, with 7 bases identical to TRBD2. V lost 5 bases to trimming and J lost 0 bases; unmatched junction nucleotides: 7. This CDR3 is built from 15 residues. Germline CDR1 is PRHDT and CDR2 is FYEKMQ (reference sequence). CDR3 coding DNA: TGTGCCAGCAGCCCTGGACTAGGAGACTCCTACGAGCAGTACTTC. Protein: CASSPGLGDSYEQYF.

The chain couples TRBV13 to TRBJ2-3, with TRBD1 matching 10 bases. Unmatched junction bases numbered 7, after V lost 5 bases and J lost 2 bases. The CDR3 is 16 amino acids. CDR1 is PRHDT and CDR2 is FYEKMQ in the germline V gene (reference sequence). In DNA, the CDR3 is TGTGCCAGCAGCCCCACGGGGACAGGGGTCACAGATACGCAGTATTTT. Its translation: CASSPTGTGVTDTQYF.

The rearrangement links TRBV11-2 to TRBJ2-1, with 9 bases matching TRBD2. CDR1 is SGHAT, CDR2 FQNNGV, per germline. This CDR3 is built from 15 residues. Trimming took 5 bases from V and 6 from J; bases not matched to a gene: 8. CDR3 amino acids: CASSKSGGPPNEQFF. As DNA, the CDR3 is TGTGCCAGCAGCAAAAGCGGGGGGCCTCCCAATGAGCAGTTCTTC. Using reference TRBV11-2 and TRBJ2-1 for the parts outside the CDR3, the full variable domain is EAGVAQSPRYKIIEKRQSVAFWCNPISGHATLYWYQQILGQGPKLLIQFQNNGVVDDSQLPKDRFSAERLKGVDSTLKIQPAKLEDSAVYLCASSKSGGPPNEQFFGPGTRLTVL.

The V call is TRBV9, the J call TRBJ2-3; 7 nucleotides agree with TRBD1. Per germline, CDR1 SGDLS and CDR2 YYNGEE. This CDR3 comprises 15 residues. Trimming removed 3 bases from V and 1 base from J; junction bases left unmatched: 5. The CDR3, as DNA: TGTGCCAGCAGCGCCTTGGGACAGCGCACAGATACGCAGTATTTT. It is translated as CASSALGQRTDTQYF.

The chain recombines TRBV7-6 with TRBJ1-2; a possible D gene is TRBD1 (6 bases). The CDR3 covers 13 residues. Trimming took 4 bases from V and 5 from J, leaving 11 bases between them. CDR1 and CDR2 from the germline V gene are SGHVS and FNYEAQ. The chain's CDR3 is CASSYGQLYGYTF. The CDR3 nucleotides are TGTGCCAGCAGCTACGGACAGCTGTATGGCTACACCTTC.

The chain is built from TRBV18 and TRBJ2-7; 7 positions agree with TRBD1. CDR3 length: 14 amino acids. Germline CDR1 reads KGHSH; CDR2 reads LQKENI. V lost 5 bases, J lost 4 bases, and 8 bases stayed unmatched. CDR3 DNA: TGTGCCAGCTCAGCGACAGGGTTCGATTACGAGCAGTACTTC. Its translation: CASSATGFDYEQYF.

The V call is TRBV7-9, the J call TRBJ2-7; either TRBD1 or TRBD2 may fit D (5 bases each). The CDR3 length is 13 residues. Trimming removed 5 bases at V and 2 bases at J, with 10 bases between. CDR1 SEHNR and CDR2 FQNEAQ come from the germline V gene (reference sequence). CDR3 bases: TGTGCCAGCAGCCCAATGGGGGCCTACGAGCAGTACTTC. It translates to CASSPMGAYEQYF.

The chain links TRBV7-8 to TRBJ1-1, with D perhaps TRBD1 (5 bases). The germline V and J ends were trimmed by 1 base and 2 bases, with 17 bases remaining between them. The CDR3 has 17 amino acids. Germline V gene data show CDR1 as SGHVS and CDR2 as FQNEAQ. The CDR3 nucleotides read TGTGCCAGCAGCTTAGACAGGAAGAGAGGGTATAACACTGAAGCTTTCTTT. As protein: CASSLDRKRGYNTEAFF.

The rearrangement links TRBV15 to TRBJ2-1, with 8 nucleotides matching TRBD1. Germline CDR1 reads LNHNV; CDR2 reads YYDKDF (reference sequence). V lost 3 bases, J lost 2 bases, and 0 bases stayed unmatched. The CDR3 totals 14 residues. For the CDR3, the DNA is TGTGCCACCAGCAGCAGGGGGCCCTACAATGAGCAGTTCTTC. Translated, it gives CATSSRGPYNEQFF.

The rearrangement links TRBV3-1 to TRBJ2-5, with TRBD2 identical over 11 bases. This CDR3 has 17 amino acids. J gave up 1 base and V 2 bases, and 6 bases lay outside the gene matches. Germline CDR1 is LGHDT and CDR2 is YNNKEL (reference sequence). CDR3 DNA sequence: TGTGCCAGCAGCCAAAGCCCACTAGCGGGGGCCCAAGAGACCCAGTACTTC. Translated, it gives CASSQSPLAGAQETQYF.

V usage is TRBV27 and J usage is TRBJ1-6; possibly TRBD1 for D (5 bases). This CDR3 region has 17 residues. V was clipped by 6 bases and J by 15 bases, with 30 bases between them. The germline CDR1 and CDR2 sequences are MNHEY and SMNVEV (reference sequence). Here the CDR3 reads CASSPSSGDWGMLGLHF. The DNA of the CDR3 is TGTGCCAGCAGCCCCTCCAGCGGGGACTGGGGGATGTTAGGCCTCCACTTT.

The chain recombines TRBV4-1 with TRBJ1-1, with TRBD1 matching 7 bases. The CDR3 has 15 amino acids. Germline CDR1 is MGHRA and CDR2 is YSYEKL. The J segment lost 5 bases and the V segment lost 4 bases, leaving 10 bases of the junction unmatched. The CDR3 DNA reads as TGCGCCAGCAGCCTGGAGGGGGCAATGGGGACTGAAGCTTTCTTT. Translation gives CASSLEGAMGTEAFF.